This T cell receptor (beta chain) was captured in a study of cytotoxic CD8 clonotypes in ibrutinib-treated CLL. In the study overall: Partial response occurred in around 24 patients and complete response in 2; at median roughly 74 months, approximately 14 remained remitted and 12 progressed. Sequenced samples delivered averages of roughly 250,000 productive templates and tens of thousands of productive rearrangements. Study-wide findings and caveats: A rise in clonality was seen at ibrutinib response, and a fall back toward baseline was seen at progression.

This clone has only a few counts. Its antigen is not known. The CDR3 has 12 residues. The targeted sequencing depth was 1 in 200,000 to 1 in 1 million T cells. TCRdb keeps only in-frame clones here, not all; method: immunoSEQ multiplex PCR. The sample yields 330,000 or so clones, about 61% seen once. The chain links TRBV21-1 to TRBJ1-1; the D segment call TRBD1 is taken from the table without a DNA check. TRBV21-1 is tagged as a pseudogene. Material: PBMCs, obtained after 36 months of ibrutinib treatment. The sequence was obtained from a human donor with chronic lymphocytic leukemia. The CDR3 spells CASSDRGVEAFF. The CDR3 DNA sequence: TGTGCCAGCAGCGACAGGGGAGTTGAAGCTTTCTTT.